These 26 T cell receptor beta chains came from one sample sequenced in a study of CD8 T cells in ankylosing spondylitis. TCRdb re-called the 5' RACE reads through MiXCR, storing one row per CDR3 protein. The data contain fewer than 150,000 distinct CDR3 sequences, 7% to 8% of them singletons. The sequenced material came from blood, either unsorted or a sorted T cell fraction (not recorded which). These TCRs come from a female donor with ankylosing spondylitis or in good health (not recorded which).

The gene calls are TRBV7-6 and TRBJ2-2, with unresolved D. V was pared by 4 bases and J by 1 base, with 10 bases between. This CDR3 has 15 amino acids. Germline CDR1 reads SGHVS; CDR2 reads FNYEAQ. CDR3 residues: CASSSHVENTGELFF. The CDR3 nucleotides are TGTGCCAGCAGCTCCCACGTAGAGAACACCGGGGAGCTGTTTTTT.

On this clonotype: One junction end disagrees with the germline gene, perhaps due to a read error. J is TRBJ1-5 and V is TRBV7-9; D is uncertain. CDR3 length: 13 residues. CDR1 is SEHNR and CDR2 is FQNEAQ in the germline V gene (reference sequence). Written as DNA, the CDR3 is TGTGCCTGCAGCTTAAAAGGGAATCAGCCCCAGCATTTT. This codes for CACSLKGNQPQHF.

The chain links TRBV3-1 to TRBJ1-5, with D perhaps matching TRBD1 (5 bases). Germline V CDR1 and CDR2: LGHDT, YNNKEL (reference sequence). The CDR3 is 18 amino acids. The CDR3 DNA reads TGTACCTTCAGAATACACCGGGACTCGGGGCATAGCAATCAGCCCCAGCATTTT. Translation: CTFRIHRDSGHSNQPQHF.

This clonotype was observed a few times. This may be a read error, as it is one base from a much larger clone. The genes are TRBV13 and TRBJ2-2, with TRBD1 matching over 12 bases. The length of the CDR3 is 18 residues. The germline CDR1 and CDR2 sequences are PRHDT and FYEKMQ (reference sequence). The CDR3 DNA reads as TGTGCCTGCAGCTTCACCCCCGGGACAGGGGGCTATACCGGGGAGCTGTTTTTT. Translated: CACSFTPGTGGYTGELFF. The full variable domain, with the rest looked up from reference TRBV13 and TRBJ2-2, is AAGVIQSPRHLIKEKRETATLKCYPIPRHDTVYWYQQGPGQDPQFLISFYEKMQSDKGSIPDRFSAQQFSDYHSELNMSSLELGDSALYFCACSFTPGTGGYTGELFFGEGSRLTVL.

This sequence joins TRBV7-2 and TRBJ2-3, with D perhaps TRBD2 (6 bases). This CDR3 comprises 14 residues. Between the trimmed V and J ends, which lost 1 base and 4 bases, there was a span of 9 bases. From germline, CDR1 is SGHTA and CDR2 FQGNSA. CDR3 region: CASSLDGGSDTQYF. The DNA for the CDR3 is TGTGCCAGCAGCTTAGACGGGGGTTCAGATACGCAGTATTTT.

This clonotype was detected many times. This chain's CDR3 is CASSSEAGGVTDTQYF. In DNA, the CDR3 is TGCGCCAGCAGCTCGGAAGCGGGGGGCGTCACAGATACGCAGTATTTT. The chain has TRBV5-1 and TRBJ2-3, with TRBD2 matching 9 bases. The trim removed 3 bases at V and 2 bases at J, leaving 7 bases unmatched. CDR1 SGHRS and CDR2 YFSETQ come from the germline V gene. The CDR3 covers 16 residues.

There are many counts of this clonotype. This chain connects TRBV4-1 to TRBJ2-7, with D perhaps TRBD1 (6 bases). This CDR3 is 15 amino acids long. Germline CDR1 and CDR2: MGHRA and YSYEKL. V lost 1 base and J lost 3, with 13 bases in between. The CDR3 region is CASSQVWDKFYEQYF. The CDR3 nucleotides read TGCGCCAGCAGCCAAGTTTGGGACAAATTCTACGAGCAGTACTTC.

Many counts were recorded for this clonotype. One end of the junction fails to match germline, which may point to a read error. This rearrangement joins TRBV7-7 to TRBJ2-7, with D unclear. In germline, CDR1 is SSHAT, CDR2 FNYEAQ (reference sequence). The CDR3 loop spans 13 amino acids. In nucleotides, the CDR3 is TGTGCTAGCAGCTTAGGAGAACCCTACGAGCAGTACTTC. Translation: CASSLGEPYEQYF.

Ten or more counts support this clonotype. The CDR3 region is CASSEGGAGSYGYTF. The DNA of the CDR3 is TGTGCCAGCAGTGAAGGCGGGGCAGGGAGCTATGGCTACACCTTC. The chain has TRBV6-1 and TRBJ1-2; tentatively, D is TRBD1 (5 bases). Germline CDR1 MNHNS, CDR2 SASEGT. The CDR3 extends over 15 amino acids. V lost 1 base and J 4 bases, leaving 13 bases between the germline ends.

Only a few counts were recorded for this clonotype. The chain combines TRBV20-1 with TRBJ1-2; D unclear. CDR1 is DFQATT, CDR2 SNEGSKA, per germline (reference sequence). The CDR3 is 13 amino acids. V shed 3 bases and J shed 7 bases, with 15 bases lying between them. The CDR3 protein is CSASENSATGYTF. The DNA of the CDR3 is TGCAGTGCTAGCGAGAATTCAGCTACTGGCTACACCTTC.

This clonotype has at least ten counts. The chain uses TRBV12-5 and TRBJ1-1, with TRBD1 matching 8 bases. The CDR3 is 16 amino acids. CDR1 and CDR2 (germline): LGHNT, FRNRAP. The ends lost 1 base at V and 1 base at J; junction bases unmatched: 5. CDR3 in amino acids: CASGLASGTGNTEAFF. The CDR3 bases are TGTGCTAGTGGTTTGGCATCCGGGACAGGGAACACTGAAGCTTTCTTT. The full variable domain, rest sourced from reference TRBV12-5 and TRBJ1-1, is DARVTQTPRHKVTEMGQEVTMRCQPILGHNTVFWYRQTMMQGLELLAYFRNRAPLDDSGMPKDRFSAEMPDATLATLKIQPSEPRDSAVYFCASGLASGTGNTEAFFGQGTRLTVV.

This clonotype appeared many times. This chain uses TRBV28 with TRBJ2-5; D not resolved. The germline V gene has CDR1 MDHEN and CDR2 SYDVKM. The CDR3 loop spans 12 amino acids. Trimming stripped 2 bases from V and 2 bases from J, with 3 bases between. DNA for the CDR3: TGTGCCAGCAGTTTACAGCAAGAGACCCAGTACTTC. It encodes CASSLQQETQYF.

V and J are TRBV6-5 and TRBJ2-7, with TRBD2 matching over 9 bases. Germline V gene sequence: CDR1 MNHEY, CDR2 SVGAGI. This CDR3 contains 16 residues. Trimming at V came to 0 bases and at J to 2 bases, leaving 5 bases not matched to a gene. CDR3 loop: CASSYSPSGVTYEQYF. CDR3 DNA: TGTGCCAGCAGTTACTCGCCTAGCGGGGTGACCTACGAGCAGTACTTC.

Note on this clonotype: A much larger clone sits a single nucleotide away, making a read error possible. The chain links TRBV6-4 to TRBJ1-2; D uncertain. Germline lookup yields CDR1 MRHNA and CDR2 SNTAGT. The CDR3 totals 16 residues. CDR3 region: CASTDYTSRRDYGYTF. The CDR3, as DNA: TGTGCCAGCACTGACTATACATCGAGGAGGGACTATGGCTACACCTTC.

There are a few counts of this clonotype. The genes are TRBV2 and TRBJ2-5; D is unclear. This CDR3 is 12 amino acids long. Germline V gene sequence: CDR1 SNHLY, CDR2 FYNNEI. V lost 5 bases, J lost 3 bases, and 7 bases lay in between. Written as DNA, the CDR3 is TGTGCCAGCAGTACGGTTAAAGAGACCCAGTACTTC. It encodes CASSTVKETQYF.

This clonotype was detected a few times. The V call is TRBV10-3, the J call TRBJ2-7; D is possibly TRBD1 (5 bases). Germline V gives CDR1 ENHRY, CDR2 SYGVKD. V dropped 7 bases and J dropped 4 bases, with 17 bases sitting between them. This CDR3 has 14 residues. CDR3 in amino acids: CAINDLGQTYEQYF. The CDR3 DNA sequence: TGTGCCATCAATGATTTGGGGCAGACTTACGAGCAGTACTTC.

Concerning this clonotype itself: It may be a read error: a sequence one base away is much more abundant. The CDR3 DNA reads as TGTGCCAGCAGCGAGACCCCGGGGGGCGCAGATACGCAGTATTTT. The encoded protein is CASSETPGGADTQYF. This chain links TRBV9 with TRBJ2-3, with TRBD2 as a possible D gene (7 bases). Germline assignment: CDR1 SGDLS and CDR2 YYNGEE. Trimming took 3 bases from V and 4 from J, leaving 15 bases between them. CDR3 size: 15 residues.

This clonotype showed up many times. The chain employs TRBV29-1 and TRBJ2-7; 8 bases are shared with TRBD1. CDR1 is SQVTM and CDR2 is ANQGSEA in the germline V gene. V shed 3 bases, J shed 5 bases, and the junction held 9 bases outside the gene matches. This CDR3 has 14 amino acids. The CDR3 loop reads CSVDRGQGYNEQYF. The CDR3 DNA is TGCAGCGTTGACAGAGGACAGGGATACAACGAGCAGTACTTC.

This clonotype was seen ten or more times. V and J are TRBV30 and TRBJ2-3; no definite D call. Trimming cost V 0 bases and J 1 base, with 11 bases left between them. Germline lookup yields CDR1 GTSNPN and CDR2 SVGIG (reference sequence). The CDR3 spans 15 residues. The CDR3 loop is CAWSVGTDGTDTQYF. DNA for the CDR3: TGTGCCTGGAGTGTGGGCACGGACGGCACAGATACGCAGTATTTT.

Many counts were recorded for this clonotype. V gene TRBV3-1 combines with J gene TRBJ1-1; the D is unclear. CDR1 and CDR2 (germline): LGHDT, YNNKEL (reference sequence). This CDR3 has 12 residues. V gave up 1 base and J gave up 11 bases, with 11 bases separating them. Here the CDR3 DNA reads TGTGCCAGCAGCCAAGCCTTCGGGGAGGCTTTCTTT. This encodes CASSQAFGEAFF.

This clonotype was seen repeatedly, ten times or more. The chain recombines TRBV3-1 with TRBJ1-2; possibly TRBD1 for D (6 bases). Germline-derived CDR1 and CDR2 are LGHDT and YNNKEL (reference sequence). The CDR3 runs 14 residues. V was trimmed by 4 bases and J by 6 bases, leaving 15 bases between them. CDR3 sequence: CASSPVTGKDGYTF. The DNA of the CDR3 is TGTGCCAGCAGCCCAGTCACAGGGAAGGATGGCTACACCTTC.

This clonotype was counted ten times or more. The DNA of the CDR3 is TGTGCCAGCAGCCCGGGACAGAACTCGAGGGAGCAGTACTTC. It translates to CASSPGQNSREQYF. V and J are TRBV28 and TRBJ2-7, with 7 bases aligning to TRBD1. The CDR3 has 14 residues. Looked up from germline, CDR1 is MDHEN and CDR2 is SYDVKM. The V segment lost 6 bases and the J segment 7 bases; nucleotides outside the gene matches: 12.

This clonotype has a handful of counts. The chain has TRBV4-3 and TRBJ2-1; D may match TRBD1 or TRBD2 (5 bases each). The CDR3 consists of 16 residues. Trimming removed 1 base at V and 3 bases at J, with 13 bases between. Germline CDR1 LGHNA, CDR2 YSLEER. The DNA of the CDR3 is TGCGCCAGCAGCCAAGCTAGCAGGGCCCTCTACAATGAGCAGTTCTTC. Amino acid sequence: CASSQASRALYNEQFF.

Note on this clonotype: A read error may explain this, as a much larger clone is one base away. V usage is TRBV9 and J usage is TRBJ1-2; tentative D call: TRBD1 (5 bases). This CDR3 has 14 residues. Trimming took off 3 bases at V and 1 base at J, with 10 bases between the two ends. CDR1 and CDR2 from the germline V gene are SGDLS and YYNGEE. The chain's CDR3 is CASSARGGNYGYTF. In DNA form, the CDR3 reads TGTGCCAGCAGCGCCCGGGGCGGTAACTATGGCTACACCTTC.

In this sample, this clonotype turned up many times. CDR3 sequence: CAISESSRVGQPQHF. The CDR3 DNA is TGTGCCATCAGTGAGTCGTCCAGGGTTGGTCAGCCCCAGCATTTT. This chain joins TRBV10-3 and TRBJ1-5, with a weak D call TRBD1 (5 bases). The germline V and J ends were trimmed by 0 bases and 6 bases, with 12 bases remaining between them. There are 15 residues in the CDR3. Germline CDR1 is ENHRY and CDR2 is SYGVKD.

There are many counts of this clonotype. The CDR3 coding sequence is TGCGCCAGCAGCCCAATTGGCGCGGAAGGGGCCAACGTCCTGACTTTC. It is translated as CASSPIGAEGANVLTF. The V call is TRBV5-1, the J call TRBJ2-6; D is undetermined. Trimming removed 4 bases from V and 4 bases from J, with 15 bases in between. The CDR3 totals 16 residues. CDR1 is SGHRS, CDR2 YFSETQ, per germline.